This T cell receptor (beta chain) was identified during a study of T cell repertoires in cytomegalovirus infection (dated by TCRdb to 2018 to 2020). About the study as a whole: Peptide stimulations targeted recently identified HLA-C-restricted CMV epitopes, whose presentation resists viral immunomodulation, together with well-studied HLA-B-restricted epitopes. Donor HLA type was relevant to the analysis, because carriage of CMV infection together with the matching HLA type was indicated by public TCR beta signatures. Study-wide conclusions, independent of this receptor: The ex vivo response was dominated by HLA-C-restricted CMV-specific TCR beta clonotypes, which also provided the single most frequent clonotype in two of eight donors. In both this cohort and an independent cohort of 352 donors, the cumulative frequency of public TCR beta family members distinguished carriers of CMV infection plus the relevant HLA type.

This clonotype was seen a few times. No cognate antigen has been identified for it. No base-level quality is on record; no much larger clone is a single base apart. The treatment or condition label here, explained by the study, means: in vitro stimulation with specific CMV peptide epitopes to enrich CMV-specific T cells. Instrument on record: Illumina HiSeq 1500. TCRdb's own reprocessing of the public reads used fastp at Q25 and MiXCR and kept productive beta chains. CDR3 protein duplicates are merged, each entry listing the most common genes and DNA. Recorded for this sample are approximately 590,000 distinct CDR3 sequences; roughly 43% of them occurred a single time. The ten largest account for 48% of the sample. The CDR3 sequence holds 18 residues, the cysteine and phenylalanine included. Only the CDR3 part of the read is kept: 54 bases, read in frame from the first base. V has 6 bases trimmed and J has 0 bases trimmed; junction bases matching no gene number 13. CDR1 and CDR2, per the germline V gene, are MNHEY and SVGEGT.

This specimen consisted of cultured PBMCs, obtained from culture after CMV antigen stimulation. The sequence was collected from a human donor in good health (CMV status not recorded). Some clones in this sample may be carry-over from other donors' samples. The receptor chain draws on TRBV6-2 or TRBV6-3 and TRBJ1-3, with TRBD1 matching 8 junction bases. The CDR3 protein: CASRRTGTGLISGNTIYF. The sequenced DNA is TGTGCCAGCAGAAGAACCGGGACAGGTTTGATCTCTGGAAACACCATATATTTT.